Shown below are 3 T cell receptor beta chains from a single sample sequenced in a study of T cells after yellow fever vaccination. TCRdb re-analysed the 5' RACE reads in MiXCR, keeping a single row per CDR3 protein. The data contain 250,000 to 350,000 distinct CDR3 sequences, approximately 4.5% of them seen just once; the ten biggest clones take up roughly 19%. The sample here was PBMCs, taken 15 days after the yellow fever booster vaccination. The receptors derive from a man aged 18 to 30 who received the YFV17D yellow fever vaccine.

The V and J genes are TRBV5-1 and TRBJ1-1; 9 nucleotides match TRBD1. V trimming: 4 bases; J trimming: 7 bases; junction bases outside the gene matches: 11. Germline V gene lookup returns CDR1 SGHRS and CDR2 YFSETQ. This CDR3 has 15 amino acids. CDR3 amino acids: CASSPSGTGMGEAFF. The CDR3 region has the DNA TGCGCCAGCAGCCCGTCCGGGACAGGGATGGGTGAAGCTTTCTTT.

There are a few counts of this clonotype. The rearrangement joins TRBV25-1 to TRBJ2-2; no clear D gene. The ends were cut back, 6 bases at V and 8 bases at J, with 13 bases in the middle. The CDR3 length is 13 residues. The germline gives CDR1 MGHDK, CDR2 SYGVNS. The CDR3 loop is CASRQSRSGELFF. DNA of the CDR3: TGTGCCAGCAGACAAAGCAGGTCAGGGGAGCTGTTTTTT. The full variable domain, with the rest looked up from reference TRBV25-1 and TRBJ2-2, is EADIYQTPRYLVIGTGKKITLECSQTMGHDKMYWYQQDPGMELHLIHYSYGVNSTEKGDLSSESTVSRIRTEHFPLTLESARPSHTSQYLCASRQSRSGELFFGEGSRLTVL.

This clonotype was counted at least ten times. This chain connects TRBV7-9 to TRBJ1-4; possible D gene TRBD1, 5 bases. CDR3 length equals 12 residues. Deletions cut 0 bases from V and 12 bases from J, with 8 bases between. The germline V gene encodes CDR1 SEHNR and CDR2 FQNEAQ (reference sequence). The CDR3 bases are TGTGCCAGCAGCTTAGCTCGAGGGGAACTGTTTTTT. Translated: CASSLARGELFF.